This T cell receptor beta chain emerged from a study of T cells after yellow fever vaccination (dated by TCRdb to about 2019). Looking at the study overall: The SMART-Seq v4 Ultra Low Input RNA kit was used to prepare libraries from fractions with low cell numbers. To follow T-cell clones before and after both primary and booster YFV17D yellow fever vaccination, bulk TCR alpha and beta repertoires underwent longitudinal sequencing. Two healthy male donors made up the cohort, one aged 18 to 30 years and the other aged 30 to 40 years. Blood samples were taken at several timepoints before and after primary and secondary immunization, and bulk PBMC replicates and cell subsets were isolated. What the research found in general, with its limitations: Computational filtering was needed because FACS-sorted repertoires could contain abundant contaminating clonotypes from the bulk population. After the booster, most of the clones that had expanded following primary vaccination were detected again (96% of CD4 and roughly nine tenths of CD8), which suggests that memory was broadly maintained. Because the study included only a couple of donors, the extent to which the findings can be generalized is limited. A small fraction of clonotypes appeared in both the CD4 and CD8 compartments, likely as a result of convergent recombination. The secondary T-cell response was found to be weaker but faster than the primary response, with a peak reached on day 5 rather than on day 15.

Inclusive of the bounding cysteine and phenylalanine, the CDR3 is 18 residues long. Kept here is only the CDR3 DNA, which spans 54 bases and is read in frame from base 1. Sequences SGHAT (CDR1) and FQNNGV (CDR2) are obtained from the germline V gene. The germline ends are 15 bases apart after V is trimmed by 0 bases and J by 0 bases. This clonotype occurred many times. Its antigen specificity is not known. Base qualities are missing; no much larger clone stands one base away. The treatment or condition tag for this specimen amounts to: live attenuated yellow fever vaccine strain. PBMCs were isolated from peripheral blood using a standard Ficoll-Paque protocol. Dynabeads CD4 and CD8 positive selection kits were used to isolate the CD4 and CD8 T-cell fractions. RNA was extracted with TriZol from bulk PBMCs, CD4 and CD8 fractions, and dextramer-positive and dextramer-negative fractions. TCR cDNA was synthesized by 5'RACE template switching, through which a universal primer site and unique molecular identifiers were introduced. cDNA synthesis was primed from both the TCR alpha and TCR beta constant segments. Library amplification used two PCR steps, and the second PCR step added sample barcodes and sequencing adapters. Libraries were sequenced on Illumina HiSeq 2500 (2x100 bp) or NovaSeq (2x150 bp). As for how the authors treated the data: Reads were demultiplexed and collapsed into UMI consensus sequences with MIGEC, and V(D)J alignment was performed with MiXCR. Clonotypes responding to the vaccine were identified with edgeR on replicate PBMC samples, with the criteria of FDR below 0.01 and a log2 fold change above 5 up to day 15. Each bulk clonotype was labeled CD4 or CD8 based on which sequenced repertoire, CD4 or CD8, contained the clonotype at higher abundance. TCRdb reanalyzed the raw reads on its own, using fastp at Q25 for trimming and MiXCR for clone calling, and kept in-frame beta chains. When rows share a CDR3 protein, they turn into one entry using the most common DNA and genes. It is TCRdb's table, rather than the study itself, that gives the V and J calls and clone size. The sample contains tens of thousands of distinct CDR3 sequences, around 7% of them found a single time. Of the sample, roughly a third falls within the top ten clones.

The sequences come from CD8+ T cells sorted from PBMCs, collected about 5 days after the first yellow fever vaccination. This TCR was recovered from a man younger than 35 who received the YFV17D yellow fever vaccine. The chain links TRBV11-2 with TRBJ1-3; TRBD1 is a possible D gene, resting on 5 matching bases. The CDR3 loop reads CASSLDVTAYSSGNTIYF. The nucleotide sequence reads as follows: TGTGCCAGCAGCTTAGACGTGACAGCTTACTCCTCTGGAAACACCATATATTTT.